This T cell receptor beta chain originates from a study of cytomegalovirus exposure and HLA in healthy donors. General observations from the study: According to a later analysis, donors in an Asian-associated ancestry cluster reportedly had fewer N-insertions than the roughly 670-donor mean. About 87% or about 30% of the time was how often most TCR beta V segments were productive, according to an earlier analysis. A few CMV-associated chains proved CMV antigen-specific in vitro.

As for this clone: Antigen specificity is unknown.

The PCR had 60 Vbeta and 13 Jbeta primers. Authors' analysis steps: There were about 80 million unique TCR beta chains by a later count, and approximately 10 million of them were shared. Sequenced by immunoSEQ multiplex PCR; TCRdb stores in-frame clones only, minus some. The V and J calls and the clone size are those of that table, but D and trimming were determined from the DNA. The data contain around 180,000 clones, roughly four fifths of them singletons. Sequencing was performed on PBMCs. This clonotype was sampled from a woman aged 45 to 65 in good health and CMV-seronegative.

This CDR3 reads CASSSGTTPYEQYF. The CDR3 bases are TGTGCCAGCAGTTCCGGGACTACGCCTTACGAGCAGTACTTC. This chain connects TRBV11-2 to TRBJ2-7, with 7 bases matching TRBD2. Germline V CDR1 and CDR2: SGHAT, FQNNGV. This CDR3 comprises 14 residues. Trimming removed 6 bases from V and 4 bases from J; junction bases left unmatched: 9. Looking up the rest from reference TRBV11-2 and TRBJ2-7 gives the full variable domain: EAGVAQSPRYKIIEKRQSVAFWCNPISGHATLYWYQQILGQGPKLLIQFQNNGVVDDSQLPKDRFSAERLKGVDSTLKIQPAKLEDSAVYLCASSSGTTPYEQYFGPGTRLTVT.